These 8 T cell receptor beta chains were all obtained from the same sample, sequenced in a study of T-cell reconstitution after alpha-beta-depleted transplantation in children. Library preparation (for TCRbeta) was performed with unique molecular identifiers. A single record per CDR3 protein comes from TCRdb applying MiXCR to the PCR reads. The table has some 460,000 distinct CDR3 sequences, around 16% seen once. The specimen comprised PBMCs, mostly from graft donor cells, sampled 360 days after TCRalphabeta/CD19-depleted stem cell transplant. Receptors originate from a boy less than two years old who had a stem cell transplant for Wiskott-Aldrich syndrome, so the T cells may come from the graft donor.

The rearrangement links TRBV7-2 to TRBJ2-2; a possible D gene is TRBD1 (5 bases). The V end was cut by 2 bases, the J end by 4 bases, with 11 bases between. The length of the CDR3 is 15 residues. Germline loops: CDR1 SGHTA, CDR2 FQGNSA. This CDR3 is CASSLSRASTGELFF. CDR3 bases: TGTGCCAGCAGCTTAAGCAGGGCCAGCACCGGGGAGCTGTTTTTT.

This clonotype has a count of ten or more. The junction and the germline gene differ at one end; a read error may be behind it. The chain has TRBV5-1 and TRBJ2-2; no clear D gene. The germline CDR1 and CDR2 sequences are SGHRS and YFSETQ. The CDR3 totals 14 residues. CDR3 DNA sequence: TGCGCCAGCACCTTGGACCCTAACACCGGGGAGCTGTTTTTT. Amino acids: CASTLDPNTGELFF.

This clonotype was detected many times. CDR3 region: CASSSQGALDIQYF. The CDR3 region has the DNA TGTGCCAGCAGCTCACAGGGGGCGTTGGACATTCAGTACTTC. This chain joins TRBV7-2 and TRBJ2-4; TRBD1 matches 9 bases. V lost 4 bases to trimming and J lost 8 bases; unmatched junction nucleotides: 6. CDR3 length: 14 amino acids. Germline V gene lookup returns CDR1 SGHTA and CDR2 FQGNSA.

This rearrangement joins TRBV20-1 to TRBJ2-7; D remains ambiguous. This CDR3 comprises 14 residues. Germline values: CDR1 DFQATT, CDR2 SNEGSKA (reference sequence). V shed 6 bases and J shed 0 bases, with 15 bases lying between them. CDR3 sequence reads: CSACAQVPSYEQYF. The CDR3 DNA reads TGCAGTGCATGCGCGCAGGTCCCCTCCTACGAGCAGTACTTC.

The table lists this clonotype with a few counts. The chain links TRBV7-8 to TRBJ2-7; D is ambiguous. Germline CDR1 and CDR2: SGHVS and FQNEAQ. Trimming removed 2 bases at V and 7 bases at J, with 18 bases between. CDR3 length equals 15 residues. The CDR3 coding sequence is TGTGCCAGCAGCTTACGGGCCCCGTACCCCGGGGAGCAGTACTTC. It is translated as CASSLRAPYPGEQYF.

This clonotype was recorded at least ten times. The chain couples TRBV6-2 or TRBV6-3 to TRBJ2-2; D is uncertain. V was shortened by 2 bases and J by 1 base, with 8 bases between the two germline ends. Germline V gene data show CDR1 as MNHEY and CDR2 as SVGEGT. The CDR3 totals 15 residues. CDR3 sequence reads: CASSYRTLNTGELFF. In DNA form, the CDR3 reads TGTGCCAGCAGTTACCGGACCCTGAACACCGGGGAGCTGTTTTTT.

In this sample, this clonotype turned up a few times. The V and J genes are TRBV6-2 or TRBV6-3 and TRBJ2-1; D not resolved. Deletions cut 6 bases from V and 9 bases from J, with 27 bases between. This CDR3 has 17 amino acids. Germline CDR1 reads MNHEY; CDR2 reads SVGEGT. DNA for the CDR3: TGTGCCAGCAGCTACGCCCTCAGGAAGAGCCTTTTTCGTGAGCAGTTCTTC. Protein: CASSYALRKSLFREQFF.

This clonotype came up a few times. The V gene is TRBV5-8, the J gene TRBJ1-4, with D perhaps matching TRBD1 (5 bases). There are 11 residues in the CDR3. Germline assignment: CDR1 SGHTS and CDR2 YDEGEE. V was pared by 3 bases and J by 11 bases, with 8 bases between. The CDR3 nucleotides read TGTGCCAGCAGCTCGGGGGTGAAACTGTTTTTT. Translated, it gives CASSSGVKLFF.